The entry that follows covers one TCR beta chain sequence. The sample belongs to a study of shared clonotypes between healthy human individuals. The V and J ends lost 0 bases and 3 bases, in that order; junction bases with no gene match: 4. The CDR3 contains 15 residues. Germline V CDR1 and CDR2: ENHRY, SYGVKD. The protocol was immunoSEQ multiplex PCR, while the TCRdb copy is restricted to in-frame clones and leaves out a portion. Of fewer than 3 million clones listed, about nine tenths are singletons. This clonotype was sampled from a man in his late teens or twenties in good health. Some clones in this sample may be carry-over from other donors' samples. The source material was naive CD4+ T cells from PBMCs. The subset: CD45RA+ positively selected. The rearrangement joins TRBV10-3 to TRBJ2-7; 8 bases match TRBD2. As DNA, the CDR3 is TGTGCCATCAGTGAGTCGGCGGGAGGCCTCTACGAGCAGTACTTC. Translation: CAISESAGGLYEQYF.